The 13 T cell receptor beta chains listed next were all sequenced from one sample in a study of T cells in Graves' hyperthyroidism and ophthalmopathy. TCR beta CDR3 regions were amplified from RNA transcripts. When the TCR CDR3 underwent first-round RT-PCR, the HTBI primer set was used. TCRdb reprocessed the multiplex PCR reads via MiXCR and lists one record per CDR3 protein. The sample records hundreds of thousands of distinct CDR3 sequences, about 14% being singletons. Sequencing was performed on blood. These receptors were obtained from a man aged 50 or older with Graves' ophthalmopathy.

The chain is built from TRBV7-3 and TRBJ2-2, with 11 bases identical to TRBD2. CDR3 size: 17 residues. Trimming removed 3 bases from V and 6 bases from J; junction bases left unmatched: 9. Germline V gene lookup returns CDR1 SGHTA and CDR2 FQGTGA. The CDR3 DNA reads TGTGCCAGCAGCTTGATAGCGGGAGGGGCGGTCGCCGGGGAGCTGTTTTTT. It encodes CASSLIAGGAVAGELFF.

This clonotype was observed many times. This chain uses TRBV13 with TRBJ1-6; TRBD1 is a possible D gene (5 bases). The CDR3 is made up of 13 amino acids. Germline lookup yields CDR1 PRHDT and CDR2 FYEKMQ (reference sequence). V was cut by 1 base and J by 13 bases, with 11 bases left in between. This chain's CDR3 is CASSLVGVSPLHF. In DNA, the CDR3 is TGTGCCAGCAGCTTAGTGGGGGTTTCTCCCCTCCACTTT.

This clonotype was detected many times. The rearrangement joins TRBV6-1 to TRBJ1-1; tentative D call: TRBD1 (6 bases). Deletions cut 10 bases from V and 8 bases from J, with 23 bases between. The CDR3 consists of 14 residues. Germline CDR1 and CDR2: MNHNS and SASEGT. The CDR3 DNA sequence: TGTGCCACCTCAACCCGCTCCGACAGGTGGGAAGCTTTCTTT. Its translation is CATSTRSDRWEAFF.

This clonotype was recorded at least ten times. The chain employs TRBV2 and TRBJ1-5, with TRBD1 as a possible D gene (5 bases). The CDR3 runs 14 residues. V shed 7 bases and J shed 5 bases, with 15 bases lying between them. The V gene's germline CDR1 is SNHLY and CDR2 FYNNEI. As DNA, the CDR3 is TGTGCCAGCATGAAAGGGACTCGGGATCAGCCCCAGCATTTT. It is translated as CASMKGTRDQPQHF. Filled out from reference TRBV2 and TRBJ1-5, the complete variable domain reads EPEVTQTPSHQVTQMGQEVILRCVPISNHLYFYWYRQILGQKVEFLVSFYNNEISEKSEIFDDQFSVERPDGSNFTLKIRSTKLEDSAMYFCASMKGTRDQPQHFGDGTRLSIL.

This clonotype was seen ten or more times. V and J are TRBV6-1 and TRBJ1-1; D is uncertain. Germline values: CDR1 MNHNS, CDR2 SASEGT. The CDR3 runs to 13 residues. The ends were cut back, 10 bases at V and 5 bases at J, with 17 bases in the middle. The DNA of the CDR3 is TGTGCCAACTCAGGAAACCAGATTACTGAAGCTTTCTTT. Residues: CANSGNQITEAFF.

This clonotype came up many times. The gene calls are TRBV5-1 and TRBJ2-3; possibly TRBD2 for D (5 bases). V lost 4 bases and J 1 base, leaving 16 bases between the germline ends. The length of the CDR3 is 16 residues. Germline V CDR1 and CDR2: SGHRS, YFSETQ. The CDR3 nucleotides are TGCGCCAGCAGCATGAGAGCGGCACCGGGCACAGATACGCAGTATTTT. Translating it yields CASSMRAAPGTDTQYF.

The chain recombines TRBV20-1 with TRBJ1-1; D perhaps matches TRBD1 (6 bases). CDR1 and CDR2 (germline): DFQATT, SNEGSKA (reference sequence). Trimming pared 4 bases from V and 2 bases from J, leaving 14 bases between. The CDR3 length is 14 residues. CDR3 protein: CSATLDSTNTEAFF. CDR3 bases: TGCAGTGCTACCTTGGACAGTACAAACACTGAAGCTTTCTTT.

This clonotype appeared many times. The chain recombines TRBV7-8 with TRBJ2-7, with D possibly being TRBD1 or TRBD2 (5 bases each). Trimming removed 0 bases at V and 6 bases at J, with 15 bases between. Germline V gene data show CDR1 as SGHVS and CDR2 as FQNEAQ. This CDR3 has 15 amino acids. DNA for the CDR3: TGTGCCAGCAGCTTAGCCCCGGGCATCGGGACCGAGCAGTACTTC. It specifies CASSLAPGIGTEQYF.

In this sample, this clonotype turned up many times. This chain links TRBV30 with TRBJ1-6; D gene ambiguous. Germline CDR1 and CDR2: GTSNPN and SVGIG (reference sequence). The CDR3 consists of 13 residues. V was shortened by 4 bases and J by 8 bases, with 12 bases between the two germline ends. Here the CDR3 DNA reads TGTGCCTGGAAAAGACGCCAAGATTCACCCCTCCACTTT. Its translation is CAWKRRQDSPLHF.

Details on this clonotype: This may stem from a read error, because a much larger clone lies one nucleotide away. The rearrangement uses TRBV28 and TRBJ2-4, with TRBD2 matching 7 bases. The V and J ends lost 3 bases and 3 bases, in that order; junction bases with no gene match: 11. The CDR3 length is 17 residues. Germline values: CDR1 MDHEN, CDR2 SYDVKM. The CDR3 sequence: CASSLQRRGSHKNIQYF. CDR3 coding DNA: TGTGCCAGCAGTTTGCAGCGGCGGGGGTCGCACAAAAACATTCAGTACTTC.

The genes are TRBV20-1 and TRBJ2-1; D unclear. The CDR3 is 13 residues long. V was shortened by 0 bases and J by 10 bases, with 13 bases between the two germline ends. The germline V gene encodes CDR1 DFQATT and CDR2 SNEGSKA (reference sequence). The CDR3 bases are TGCAGTGCTAGAGATCCGGGCGGTCAGGAGCAGTTCTTC. Its translation: CSARDPGGQEQFF.

There are many counts of this clonotype. This chain links TRBV10-2 with TRBJ2-7; TRBD1 matches 9 bases. Germline assignment: CDR1 WSHSY and CDR2 SAAADI. The CDR3 runs 15 residues. The V and J ends lost 8 bases and 3 bases, in that order; junction bases with no gene match: 11. The CDR3 loop is CASRPGTGMGYEQYF. The CDR3 DNA reads as TGCGCCAGCCGTCCCGGGACAGGGATGGGCTACGAGCAGTACTTC.

This clonotype was found a few times. J is TRBJ2-1 and V is TRBV20-1, with unresolved D. Trimming pared 6 bases from V and 8 bases from J, leaving 20 bases between. This CDR3 is 14 amino acids long. Germline values: CDR1 DFQATT, CDR2 SNEGSKA (reference sequence). The CDR3: CSALLRKAFDEQFF. In DNA, the CDR3 is TGCAGTGCCCTATTACGCAAAGCATTCGATGAGCAGTTCTTC.